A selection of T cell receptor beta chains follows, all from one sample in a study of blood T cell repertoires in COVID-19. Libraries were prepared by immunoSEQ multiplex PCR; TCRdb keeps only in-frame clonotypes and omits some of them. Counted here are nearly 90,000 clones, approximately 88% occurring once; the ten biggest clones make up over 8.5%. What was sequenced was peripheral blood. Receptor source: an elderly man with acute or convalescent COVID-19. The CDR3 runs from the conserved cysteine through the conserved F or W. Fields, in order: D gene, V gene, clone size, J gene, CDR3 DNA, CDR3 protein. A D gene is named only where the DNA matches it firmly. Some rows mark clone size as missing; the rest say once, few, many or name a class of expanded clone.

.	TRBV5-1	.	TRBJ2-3	TGCGCCAGCAGAAGTTCGGTGGATACGCAGTATTTT	CASRSSVDTQYF
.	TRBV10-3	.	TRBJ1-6	TGTGCCACCCAGGGTGGGGAAAATTCACCCCTCCACTTT	CATQGGENSPLHF
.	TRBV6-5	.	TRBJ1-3	TGTGCCAGCAGTTACCCACAGCCTTGGGACACCATATATTTT	CASSYPQPWDTIYF
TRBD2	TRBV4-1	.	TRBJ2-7	TGCGCCAGCAGCCATGGAACTAGCGGGACCCTCTACGAGCAGTACTTC	CASSHGTSGTLYEQYF
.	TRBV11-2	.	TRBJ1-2	TGTGCCAGCAGCTTAGATCCCTGGGAGTATGGCTACACCTTC	CASSLDPWEYGYTF
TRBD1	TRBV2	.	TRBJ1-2	TGTGCCAGCAGTGAGGGACAGATCTATGGCTACACCTTC	CASSEGQIYGYTF
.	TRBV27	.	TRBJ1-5	TGTGCCAGCAGTTCCCAGGGAGGGCTTCAGCCCCAGCATTTT	CASSSQGGLQPQHF
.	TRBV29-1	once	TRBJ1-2	TGCAGCGTTGCGGGGAACTATGGCTACACCTTC	CSVAGNYGYTF
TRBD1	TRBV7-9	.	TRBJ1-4	TGTGCCAGCAGCTTAGACAGGGGAACTAATGAAAAACTGTTTTTT	CASSLDRGTNEKLFF
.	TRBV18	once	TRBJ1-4	TGTGCCAGCTCACCCAACTCGGCAGGGGATGAAAAACTGTTTTTT	CASSPNSAGDEKLFF
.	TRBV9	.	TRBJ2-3	TGTGCCAGCAGCGCCCAGACTCGCACAGATACGCAGTATTTT	CASSAQTRTDTQYF
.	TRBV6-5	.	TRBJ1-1	TGTGCCAGCACCCGGGGATCTGAAGCTTTCTTT	CASTRGSEAFF
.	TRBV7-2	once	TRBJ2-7	TGTGCCAGCAGCCCGGGTCCCCCGAGCTACGAGCAGTACTTC	CASSPGPPSYEQYF
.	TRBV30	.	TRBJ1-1	TGTGCCTGGAGCCCCATTACTGAAGCTTTCTTT	CAWSPITEAFF
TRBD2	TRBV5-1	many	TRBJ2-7	TGCGCCAGCAGCTTGGGTTCCAGCGGGGGGTCCTACGAGCAGTACTTC	CASSLGSSGGSYEQYF
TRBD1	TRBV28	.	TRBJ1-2	TGTGCCAGCAGTTTGAGGGGACAGGGGCATGGCTACACCTTC	CASSLRGQGHGYTF
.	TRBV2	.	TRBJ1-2	TGTGCCAGCAGTGAAGACAGGACGAGTGGCTACACCTTC	CASSEDRTSGYTF